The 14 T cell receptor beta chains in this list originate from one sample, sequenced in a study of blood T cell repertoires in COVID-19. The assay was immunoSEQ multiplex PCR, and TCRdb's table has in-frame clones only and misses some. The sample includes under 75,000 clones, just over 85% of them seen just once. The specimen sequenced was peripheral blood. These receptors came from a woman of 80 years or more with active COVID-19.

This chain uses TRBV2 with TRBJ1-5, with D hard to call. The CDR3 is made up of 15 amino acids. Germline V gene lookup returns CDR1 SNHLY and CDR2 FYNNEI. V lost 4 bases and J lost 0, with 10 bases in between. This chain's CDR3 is CASSGGGHSNQPQHF. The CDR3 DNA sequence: TGTGCCAGCAGTGGTGGAGGGCATAGCAATCAGCCCCAGCATTTT.

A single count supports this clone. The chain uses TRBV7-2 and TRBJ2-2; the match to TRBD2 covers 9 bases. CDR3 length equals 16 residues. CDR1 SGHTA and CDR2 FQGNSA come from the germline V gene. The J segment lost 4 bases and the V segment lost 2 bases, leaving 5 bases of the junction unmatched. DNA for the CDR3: TGTGCCAGCAGCTTAAAGGAGCGGGGGGCCACCGGGGAGCTGTTTTTT. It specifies CASSLKERGATGELFF.

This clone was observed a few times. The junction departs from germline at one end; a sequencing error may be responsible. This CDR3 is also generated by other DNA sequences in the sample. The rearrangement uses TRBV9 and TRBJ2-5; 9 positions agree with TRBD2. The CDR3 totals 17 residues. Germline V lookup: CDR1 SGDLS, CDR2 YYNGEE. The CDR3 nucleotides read TGTGCCCGCAGCGCACCGCGTCGCGGGGGGGCGGGGGAGACCCAGTACTTC. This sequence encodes CARSAPRRGGAGETQYF.

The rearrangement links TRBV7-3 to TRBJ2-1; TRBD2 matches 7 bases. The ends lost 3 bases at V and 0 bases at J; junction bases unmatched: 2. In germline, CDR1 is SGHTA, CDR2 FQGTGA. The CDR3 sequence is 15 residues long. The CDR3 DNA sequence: TGTGCCAGCAGCTTTACGGGGGGCTCCTACAATGAGCAGTTCTTC. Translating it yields CASSFTGGSYNEQFF.

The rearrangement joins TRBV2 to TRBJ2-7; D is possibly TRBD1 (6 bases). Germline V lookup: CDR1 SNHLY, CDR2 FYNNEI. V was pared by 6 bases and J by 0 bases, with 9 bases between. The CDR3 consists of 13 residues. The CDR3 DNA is TGTGCCAGCAGACAGGGAAGCTCCTACGAGCAGTACTTC. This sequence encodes CASRQGSSYEQYF.

This chain's CDR3 is CSASSAYSYEQYF. The CDR3 DNA follows: TGCAGTGCTAGTTCTGCCTACTCCTACGAGCAGTACTTC. V usage is TRBV20-1 and J usage is TRBJ2-7; D unresolved. With 3 bases removed from V and 0 bases from J, the gap between germline ends came to 9 bases. The germline V gene encodes CDR1 DFQATT and CDR2 SNEGSKA (reference sequence). CDR3 length: 13 residues.

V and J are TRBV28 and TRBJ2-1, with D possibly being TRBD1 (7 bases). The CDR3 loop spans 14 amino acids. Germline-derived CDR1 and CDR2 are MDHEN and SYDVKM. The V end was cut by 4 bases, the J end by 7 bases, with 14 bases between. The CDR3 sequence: CASSWDSGRNEQFF. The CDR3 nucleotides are TGTGCCAGCAGTTGGGACAGCGGGCGGAATGAGCAGTTCTTC.

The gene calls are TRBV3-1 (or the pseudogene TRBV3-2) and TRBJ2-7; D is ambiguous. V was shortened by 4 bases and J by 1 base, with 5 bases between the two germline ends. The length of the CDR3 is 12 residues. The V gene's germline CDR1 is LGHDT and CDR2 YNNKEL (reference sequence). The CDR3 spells CASSLYSYEQYF. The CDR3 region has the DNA TGTGCCAGCAGCCTGTATTCCTACGAGCAGTACTTC.

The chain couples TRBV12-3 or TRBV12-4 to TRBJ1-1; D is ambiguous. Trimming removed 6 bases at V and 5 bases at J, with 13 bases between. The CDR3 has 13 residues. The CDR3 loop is CASSFMAGTEAFF. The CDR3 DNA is TGTGCCAGCAGCTTTATGGCGGGTACTGAAGCTTTCTTT.

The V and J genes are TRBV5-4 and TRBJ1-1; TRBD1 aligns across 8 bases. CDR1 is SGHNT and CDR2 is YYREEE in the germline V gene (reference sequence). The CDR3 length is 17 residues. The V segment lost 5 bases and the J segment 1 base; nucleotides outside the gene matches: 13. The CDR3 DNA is TGTGCCAGCAGGCATCGACAGGGGAGCGGTCCGAACACTGAAGCTTTCTTT. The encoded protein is CASRHRQGSGPNTEAFF.

CDR3 residues: CASSIGRGPTDTQYF. In DNA form, the CDR3 reads TGTGCCAGTAGTATAGGGCGGGGGCCCACAGATACGCAGTATTTT. The chain employs TRBV19 and TRBJ2-3; D possibly corresponds to TRBD2 (7 bases). Germline values: CDR1 LNHDA, CDR2 SQIVND (reference sequence). CDR3 size: 15 residues. Trimming took 1 base from V and 2 from J, leaving 10 bases between them.

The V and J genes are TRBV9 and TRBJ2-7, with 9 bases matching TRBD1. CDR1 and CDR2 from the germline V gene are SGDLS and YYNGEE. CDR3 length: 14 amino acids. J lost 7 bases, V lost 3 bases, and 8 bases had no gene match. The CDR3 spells CASSAQGALGEQYF. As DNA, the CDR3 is TGTGCCAGCAGCGCACAGGGGGCGCTGGGGGAGCAGTACTTC.

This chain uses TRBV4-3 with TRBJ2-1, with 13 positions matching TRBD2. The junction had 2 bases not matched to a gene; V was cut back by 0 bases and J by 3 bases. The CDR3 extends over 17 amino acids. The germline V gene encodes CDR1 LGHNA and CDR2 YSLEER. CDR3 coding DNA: TGCGCCAGCAGCCAAGACCGGACTAGCGGGGGCTACAATGAGCAGTTCTTC. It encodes CASSQDRTSGGYNEQFF.

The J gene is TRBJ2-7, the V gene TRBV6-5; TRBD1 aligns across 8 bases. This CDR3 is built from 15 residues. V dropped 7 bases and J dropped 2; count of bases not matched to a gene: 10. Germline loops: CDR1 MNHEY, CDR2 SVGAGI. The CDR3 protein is CASKQGGRDTYEQYF. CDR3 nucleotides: TGTGCCAGCAAACAGGGGGGCAGGGATACCTACGAGCAGTACTTC.